These T cell receptor beta chains were read from a single sample in a study of shared clonotypes between healthy human individuals. Sequenced by immunoSEQ multiplex PCR; TCRdb stores in-frame clones only, minus some. There are 200,000 to 250,000 clones in the sample; just over 65% occur only once, and around 10% lies in the top ten. Specimen: memory CD4+ T cells sorted from blood. These receptors originate from a man aged 25 to 45 in good health. CDR3s leave out the opening cysteine and the closing phenylalanine or tryptophan. Each record gives: J gene, D gene, V gene, CDR3 protein. The D gene is left open where the match is weak.

TRBJ2-7,TRBD2,TRBV5-5,ASSPTLGTSTYEQY
TRBJ2-3,-,TRBV18,ASSPGSTDTQY
TRBJ2-3,TRBD1,TRBV18,ASSLQQGAVADTQY
TRBJ2-3,TRBD1,TRBV7-9,ASSFDRGDTQY
TRBJ1-4,TRBD1,TRBV18,ASSFAGQGNEKLF
TRBJ2-7,TRBD1,TRBV11-2,ASSSVRTGGFYEQY
TRBJ1-2,-,TRBV5-8,ASSLALAGYT
TRBJ1-1,TRBD1,TRBV7-9,ASSPARQGALNTEAF
TRBJ2-7,TRBD1,TRBV4-1,ASSQRTGVSYEQY
TRBJ1-5,-,TRBV7-9,ASSFFSSQPQH
TRBJ2-2,TRBD2,TRBV6-5,ASSFRTSGSRRELF
TRBJ2-4,-,TRBV21-1,ASSNSIVPGAAKNIQY
TRBJ1-1,-,TRBV18,ASQPGGQSEAF
TRBJ2-6,-,TRBV5-1,ASSLGPGANVLT
TRBJ1-2,-,TRBV28,ASDPADSQYGYT
TRBJ2-7,-,TRBV5-5,ASSKEAAYEQY
TRBJ2-7,TRBD1,TRBV11-2,ASSLGQPFYEQY
TRBJ1-2,-,TRBV11-2,ASSSEAYGYT
TRBJ2-1,TRBD2,TRBV6-5,ASSLASGSGYEQF
TRBJ2-3,-,TRBV9,ASSPRGSRSDTQY
TRBJ2-5,-,TRBV2,ASTTRRGQEETQY
TRBJ2-2,-,TRBV9,ASSVVLGGELF
TRBJ2-7,-,TRBV7-9,ASSSGTNSYEQY
TRBJ1-2,-,TRBV10-1,ASSEDSDYGYT
TRBJ2-5,-,TRBV5-1,ASSSTMQTQY
TRBJ2-1,TRBD2,TRBV6-1,ASSGQGASSSGRVNEQF
TRBJ2-1,-,TRBV6-1,ASRRMSSYNEQF
TRBJ2-2,-,TRBV18,ASSPVRGNTGELF
TRBJ2-3,-,TRBV5-4,AARSGPTDTQY
TRBJ2-5,-,TRBV6-1,ASSTTRTQY
TRBJ2-5,-,TRBV5-1,ASSRREQETQY
TRBJ2-5,-,TRBV20-1,SAVQAETQY
TRBJ2-7,TRBD2,TRBV27,ASSYTSSGRGYEQY
TRBJ2-2,-,TRBV6-1,ASSLLGGELF
TRBJ2-1,-,TRBV2,ASSPRGVNNEQF
TRBJ1-5,-,TRBV5-5,ASSLERSNQPQH
TRBJ2-5,-,TRBV5-1,ASSPSGTETQY
TRBJ1-2,-,TRBV16,ASSHRAWEYGYT
TRBJ2-4,-,TRBV28,ASSLDRGYAKNIQY
TRBJ1-4,TRBD1,TRBV2,ASSSLGGGNEKLF
TRBJ1-5,-,TRBV2,ASSREPPDLYQPQH
TRBJ2-3,TRBD1,TRBV6-1,ASIGDRGRTDTQY
TRBJ1-2,-,TRBV5-1,ASSLETGRRGYT
TRBJ2-7,-,TRBV15,ATSREGYEQY
TRBJ2-2,-,TRBV5-1,ASSFRQGRTGELF
TRBJ2-5,TRBD1,TRBV30,AWGTGQETQY
TRBJ2-6,-,TRBV4-2,ASSQVARATTNVLT
TRBJ2-3,-,TRBV11-3,ASGANTDTQY
TRBJ2-1,-,TRBV5-1,ASSPRRLDSGLLYNEQF